This T cell receptor beta chain was sequenced for a study of cytomegalovirus exposure and HLA in healthy donors. General study points: Reportedly, TCR beta sequences accurately predicted HLA-A and HLA-B alleles in most subjects. Roughly even sequencing depth across donors was the assumption behind the presence/absence analyses. The classifier reportedly diagnosed cytomegalovirus status with high specificity and sensitivity. Later analysis associated a missense DCLRE1C variant with TCR beta V- and J-gene trimming.

CDR3 size: 14 residues. Germline CDR1 is SNHLY and CDR2 is FYNNEI. V lost 2 bases to trimming and J lost 1 base, with 9 bases between them. Use of 60 Vbeta and 13 Jbeta primers characterized the PCR. Sequencing used immunoSEQ multiplex PCR; TCRdb keeps in-frame clones, though not all of them. The table includes 95,000 to 110,000 clones, under 80% detected once. Regarding this clone: The antigen is not known.

The chain combines TRBV2 with TRBJ2-7; unclear D gene. The specimen sequenced was PBMCs. This sequence was found in a young woman in good health and CMV-seropositive. The DNA for the CDR3 is TGTGCCAGCAGTGAACCAGGCAGGTCCTACGAGCAGTACTTC. Protein product: CASSEPGRSYEQYF.